Described below is a single TCR beta chain sequence and its context. Antigen: not known. The source of the sample is a study of CD8 T cells in ankylosing spondylitis. Using its own MiXCR run on the 5' RACE reads, TCRdb lists one record per CDR3 protein. This sample carries about 220,000 distinct CDR3 sequences, 5.5% to 7.5% of them seen once, and the ten largest clones take 13% to 15%. Looked up from germline, CDR1 is SGHVS and CDR2 is FQNEAQ. CDR3 length: 15 residues. Trimming removed 4 bases from V and 4 bases from J, with 11 bases in between. Overall study findings and caveats: A TCR beta motif made of fewer than ten highly homologous variants seemed typical of ankylosing spondylitis blood. Disease-linked clones were reportedly significantly enriched in matched ankylosing spondylitis synovial fluid. Reactive arthritis synovial fluid and blood were previously reported to contain some motif variants. Those disease-linked clones were CD8+; they were also relatively rare in peripheral blood.

The gene calls are TRBV7-8 and TRBJ2-6, with a tentative D call TRBD2 (5 bases). The origin of this receptor is a male donor with ankylosing spondylitis. Sequenced input: blood, either unsorted or a sorted T cell fraction (not recorded which). CDR3 region: CASSSGFSGANVLTF. The CDR3 DNA is TGTGCCAGCAGCTCGGGGTTCTCAGGGGCCAACGTCCTGACTTTC. Full variable domain (rest looked up from reference TRBV7-8 and TRBJ2-6): GAGVSQSPRYKVAKRGQDVALRCDPISGHVSLFWYQQALGQGPEFLTYFQNEAQLDKSGLPSDRFFAERPEGSVSTLKIQRTQQEDSAVYLCASSSGFSGANVLTFGAGSRLTVL.